This TCR beta chain was identified in a study of CD8 T cells in Susac syndrome. Reverse transcription of roughly 0.5 to 1 ug RNA was performed with random hexamers. Amplification of TCR beta CDR3 used immunoSEQ multiplex PCR across 54 Vbeta and 13 Jbeta. Via MiXCR, TCRdb re-called the immunoSEQ multiplex PCR reads, giving one row per CDR3 protein. The table has some 110,000 distinct CDR3 sequences, roughly 93% seen once. In blood CD8+ and CD4+ T cells, TCR beta underwent sequencing. The germline gives CDR1 SGHRS, CDR2 YFSETQ. Trimming took 0 bases from V and 4 from J, leaving 5 bases between them. The CDR3 length is 13 residues.

The rearrangement joins TRBV5-1 to TRBJ2-1; unclear D gene. The receptor was derived from a human donor with multiple sclerosis. Sequencing used CD4+ T cells from PBMCs. CDR3 sequence: CASSLALYNEQFF. The DNA for the CDR3 is TGCGCCAGCAGCTTGGCACTTTACAATGAGCAGTTCTTC. The entire variable domain, with the rest obtained from reference TRBV5-1 and TRBJ2-1, is as follows: KAGVTQTPRYLIKTRGQQVTLSCSPISGHRSVSWYQQTPGQGLQFLFEYFSETQRNKGNFPGRFSGRQFSNSRSEMNVSTLELGDSALYLCASSLALYNEQFFGPGTRLTVL.